The clone carrying this T cell receptor beta chain was observed once. This sample was taken from a study of blood T cell repertoires in COVID-19. The overall study: Some COVID-19 samples were acute and others convalescent; all came from the United States, Italy and Spain. The cDNA or gDNA used as material had been derived from T cells, B-cell-depleted T cells, or PBMCs.

V dropped 5 bases and J dropped 5; count of bases not matched to a gene: 10. CDR1 is SEHNR, CDR2 FQNEAQ, per germline (reference sequence). This CDR3 spans 16 amino acids. As originally analysed: Reference gene primer amplification gave estimated nucleated cell counts. The repertoire was sequenced with immunoSEQ multiplex PCR; TCRdb's copy has only in-frame clones and lacks some. That table is the source of V, J and clone size, and D and trimming were worked out from the DNA. The data hold approximately 61,000 clones, with 60% to 85% observed a single time. This rearrangement joins TRBV7-9 to TRBJ1-4; TRBD1 agrees at 8 bases. The clonotype was recovered from a human donor in a cohort sampled during active COVID-19. Sequencing input: peripheral blood. CDR3 sequence: CASSPSSGGVNEKLFF. The CDR3 coding sequence is TGTGCCAGCAGCCCCAGCTCAGGGGGCGTGAATGAAAAACTGTTTTTT.